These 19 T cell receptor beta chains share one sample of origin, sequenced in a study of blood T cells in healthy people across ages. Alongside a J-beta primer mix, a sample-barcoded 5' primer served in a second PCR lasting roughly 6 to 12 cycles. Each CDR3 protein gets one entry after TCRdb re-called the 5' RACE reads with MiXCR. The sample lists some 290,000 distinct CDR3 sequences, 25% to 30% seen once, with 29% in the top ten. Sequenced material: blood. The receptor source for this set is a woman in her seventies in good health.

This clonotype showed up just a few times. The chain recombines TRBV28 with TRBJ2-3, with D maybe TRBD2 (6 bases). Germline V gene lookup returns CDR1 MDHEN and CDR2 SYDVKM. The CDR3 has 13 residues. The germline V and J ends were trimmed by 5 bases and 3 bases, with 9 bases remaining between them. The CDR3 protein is CASSRRETDTQYF. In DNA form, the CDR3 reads TGTGCCAGCAGTCGGAGGGAGACAGATACGCAGTATTTT.

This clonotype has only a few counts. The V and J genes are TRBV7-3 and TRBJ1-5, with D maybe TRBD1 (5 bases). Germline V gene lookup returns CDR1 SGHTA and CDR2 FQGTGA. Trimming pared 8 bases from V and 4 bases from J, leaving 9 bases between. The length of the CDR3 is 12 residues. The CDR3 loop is CASWTRNQPQHF. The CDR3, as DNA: TGTGCCAGCTGGACAAGGAATCAGCCCCAGCATTTT.

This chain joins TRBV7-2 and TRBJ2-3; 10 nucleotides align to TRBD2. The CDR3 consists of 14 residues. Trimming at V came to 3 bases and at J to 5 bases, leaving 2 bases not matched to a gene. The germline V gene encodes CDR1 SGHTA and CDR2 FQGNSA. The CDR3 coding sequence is TGTGCCAGCAGCTTTCGACTAGCGGGAGATACGCAGTATTTT. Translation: CASSFRLAGDTQYF.

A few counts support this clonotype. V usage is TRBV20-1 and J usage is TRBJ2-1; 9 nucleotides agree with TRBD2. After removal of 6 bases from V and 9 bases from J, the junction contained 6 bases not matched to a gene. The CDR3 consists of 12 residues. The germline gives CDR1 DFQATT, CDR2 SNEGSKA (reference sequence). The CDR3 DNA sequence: TGCAGTGCCGGTAGCGGGAGAATTGAGCAGTTCTTC. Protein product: CSAGSGRIEQFF.

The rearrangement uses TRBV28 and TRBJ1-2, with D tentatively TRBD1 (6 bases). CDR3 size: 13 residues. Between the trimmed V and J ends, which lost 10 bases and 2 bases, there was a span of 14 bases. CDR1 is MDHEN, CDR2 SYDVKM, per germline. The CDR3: CATEGGRNYGYTF. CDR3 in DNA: TGTGCCACCGAGGGGGGACGGAACTATGGCTACACCTTC.

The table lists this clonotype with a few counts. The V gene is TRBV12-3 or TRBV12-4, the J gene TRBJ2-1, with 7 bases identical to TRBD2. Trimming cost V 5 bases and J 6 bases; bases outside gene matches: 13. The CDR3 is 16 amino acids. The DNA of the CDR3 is TGTGCCAGCAGTCCCTACCTAGCGGTGAGTCCCAATGAGCAGTTCTTC. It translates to CASSPYLAVSPNEQFF.

The CDR3 DNA sequence: TGTGCCAGCAGCCACAGGGAAAGGGGCACAGATACGCAGTATTTT. Amino acids: CASSHRERGTDTQYF. The V and J genes are TRBV11-2 and TRBJ2-3, with D perhaps matching TRBD1 (6 bases). Trimming took 5 bases from V and 1 from J, leaving 13 bases between them. The CDR3 has 15 residues. Germline V gene sequence: CDR1 SGHAT, CDR2 FQNNGV.

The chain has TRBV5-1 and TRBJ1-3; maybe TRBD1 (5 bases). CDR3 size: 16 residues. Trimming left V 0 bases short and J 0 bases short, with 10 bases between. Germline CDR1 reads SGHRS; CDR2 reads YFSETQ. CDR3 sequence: CASSLAGGTSGNTIYF. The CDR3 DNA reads TGCGCCAGCAGCTTGGCCGGGGGGACCTCTGGAAACACCATATATTTT.

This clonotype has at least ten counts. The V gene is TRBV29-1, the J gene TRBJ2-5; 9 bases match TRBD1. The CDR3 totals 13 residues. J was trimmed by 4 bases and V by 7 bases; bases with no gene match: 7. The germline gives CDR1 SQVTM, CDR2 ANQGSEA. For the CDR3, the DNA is TGCAGCGATACACAGGGGGCTGGAGAGACCCAGTACTTC. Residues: CSDTQGAGETQYF. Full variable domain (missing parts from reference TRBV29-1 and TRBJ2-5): SAVISQKPSRDICQRGTSLTIQCQVDSQVTMMFWYRQQPGQSLTLIATANQGSEATYESGFVIDKFPISRPNLTFSTLTVSNMSPEDSSIYLCSDTQGAGETQYFGPGTRLLVL.

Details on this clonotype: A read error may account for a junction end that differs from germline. CDR3 loop: CSVGRQGDNTQYF. In DNA form, the CDR3 reads TGCAGCGTTGGTAGACAGGGGGATAACACTCAGTACTTC. V usage is TRBV29-1 and J usage is TRBJ2-4; 9 bases are shared with TRBD1. The CDR3 consists of 13 residues. Germline V gene data show CDR1 as SQVTM and CDR2 as ANQGSEA.

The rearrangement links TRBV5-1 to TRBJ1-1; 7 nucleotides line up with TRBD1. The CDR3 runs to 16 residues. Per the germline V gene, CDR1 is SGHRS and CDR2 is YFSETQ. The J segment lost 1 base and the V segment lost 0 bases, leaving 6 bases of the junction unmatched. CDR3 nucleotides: TGCGCCAGCAGCTTGGACACAGGGGAAGCGAACACTGAAGCTTTCTTT. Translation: CASSLDTGEANTEAFF.

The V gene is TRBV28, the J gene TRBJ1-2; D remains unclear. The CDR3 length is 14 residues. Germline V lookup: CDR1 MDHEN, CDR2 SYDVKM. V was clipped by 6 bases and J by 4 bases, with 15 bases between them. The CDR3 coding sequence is TGTGCCAGCAGCGGGATAACGAACGGCTATGGCTACACCTTC. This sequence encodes CASSGITNGYGYTF.

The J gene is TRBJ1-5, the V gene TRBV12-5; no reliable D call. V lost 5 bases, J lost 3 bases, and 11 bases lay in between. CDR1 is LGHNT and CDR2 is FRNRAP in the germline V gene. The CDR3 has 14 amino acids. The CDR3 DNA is TGTGCTAGTGGTCCCACTTACCCCAATCAGCCCCAGCATTTT. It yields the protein CASGPTYPNQPQHF.

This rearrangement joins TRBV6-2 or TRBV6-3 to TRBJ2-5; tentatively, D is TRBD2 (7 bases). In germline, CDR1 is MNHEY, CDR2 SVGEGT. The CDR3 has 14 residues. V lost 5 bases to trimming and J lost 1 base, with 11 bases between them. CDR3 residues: CASSGGDTQETQYF. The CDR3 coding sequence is TGTGCCAGCAGTGGGGGGGACACCCAAGAGACCCAGTACTTC.

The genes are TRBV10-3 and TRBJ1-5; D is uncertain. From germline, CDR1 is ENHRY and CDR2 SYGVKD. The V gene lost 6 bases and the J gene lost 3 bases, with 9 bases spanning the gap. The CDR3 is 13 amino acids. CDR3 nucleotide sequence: TGTGCCATCAGAGGGCAGGCCAATCAGCCCCAGCATTTT. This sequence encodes CAIRGQANQPQHF.

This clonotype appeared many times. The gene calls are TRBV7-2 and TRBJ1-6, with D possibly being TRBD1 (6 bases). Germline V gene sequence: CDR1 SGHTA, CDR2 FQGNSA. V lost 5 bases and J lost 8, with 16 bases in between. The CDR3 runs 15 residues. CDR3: CASSPPGGGHSPLHF. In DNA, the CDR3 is TGTGCCAGCAGCCCACCCGGCGGGGGGCATTCACCCCTCCACTTT.

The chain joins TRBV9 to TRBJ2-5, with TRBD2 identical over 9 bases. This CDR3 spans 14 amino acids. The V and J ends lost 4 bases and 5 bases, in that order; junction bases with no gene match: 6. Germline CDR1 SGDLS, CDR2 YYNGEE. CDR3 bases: TGTGCCAGCAGCTCTGGGACTAGCAGCGAGACCCAGTACTTC. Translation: CASSSGTSSETQYF.

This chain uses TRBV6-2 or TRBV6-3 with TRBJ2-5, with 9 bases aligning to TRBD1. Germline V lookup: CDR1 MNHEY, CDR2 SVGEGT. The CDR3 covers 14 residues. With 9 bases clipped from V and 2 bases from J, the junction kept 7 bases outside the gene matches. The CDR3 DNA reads TGTGCCAGTAGTCGAGGACAGGGGCAAGAGACCCAGTACTTC. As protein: CASSRGQGQETQYF.

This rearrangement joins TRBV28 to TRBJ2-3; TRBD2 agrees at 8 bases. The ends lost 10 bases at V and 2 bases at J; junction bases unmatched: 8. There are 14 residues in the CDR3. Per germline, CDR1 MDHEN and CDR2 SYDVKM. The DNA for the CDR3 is TGTGCCATCCGAACTAGCGGAATCACAGATACGCAGTATTTT. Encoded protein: CAIRTSGITDTQYF.